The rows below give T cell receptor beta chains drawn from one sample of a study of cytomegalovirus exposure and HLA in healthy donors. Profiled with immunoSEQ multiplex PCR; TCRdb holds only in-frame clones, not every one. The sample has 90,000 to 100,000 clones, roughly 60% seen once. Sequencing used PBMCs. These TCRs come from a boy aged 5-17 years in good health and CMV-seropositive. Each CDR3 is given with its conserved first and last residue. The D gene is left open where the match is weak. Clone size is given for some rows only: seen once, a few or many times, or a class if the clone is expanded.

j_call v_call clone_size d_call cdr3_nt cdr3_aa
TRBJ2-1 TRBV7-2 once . TGTGCCAGCACCTTATCGGGTTACAATGAGCAGTTCTTC CASTLSGYNEQFF
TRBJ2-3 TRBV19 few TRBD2 TGTGCCAGTAGTATCGCCAAGGGGCGGGGGGGAACTAGCACAGATACGCAGTATTTT CASSIAKGRGGTSTDTQYF
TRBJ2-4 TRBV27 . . TGTGCCAGCAGGCCCGCGGGGCCACGCAAAAACATTCAGTACTTC CASRPAGPRKNIQYF
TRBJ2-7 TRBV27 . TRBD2 TGTGCCAGCAGTTTGTTAGCGGGAGAGGGTTCCTACGAGCAGTACTTC CASSLLAGEGSYEQYF
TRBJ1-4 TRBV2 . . TGTGCCAGCAGGACAGAGAGAAATGAAAAACTGTTTTTT CASRTERNEKLFF
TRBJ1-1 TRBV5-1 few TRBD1 TGCGCCAGCGAGGGGGCTTTAGGCACTGAAGCTTTCTTT CASEGALGTEAFF
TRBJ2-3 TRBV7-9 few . TGTGCCAGCAGCCACGGATGGGGGCGCGAAAGCACAGATACGCAGTATTTT CASSHGWGRESTDTQYF
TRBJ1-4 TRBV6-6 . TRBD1 TGTGCCAGCAGTCACGGGACAGGGGAAGGAGTTAAAAAACTGTTTTTT CASSHGTGEGVKKLFF
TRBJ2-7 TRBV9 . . TGTGCCAGCAGCCCTGGGACTCTCGGGAACGAGCAGTACTTC CASSPGTLGNEQYF
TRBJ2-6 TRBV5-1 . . TGCGCCAGCAGCTTCCCGACAGGAATTAGCTCTGGGGCCAACGTCCTGACTTTC CASSFPTGISSGANVLTF
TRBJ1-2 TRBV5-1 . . TGCGCCAGCAGCTTGGGGGCCGGCAGGGAGGATGGCTACACCTTC CASSLGAGREDGYTF
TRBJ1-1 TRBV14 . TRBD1 TGTGCCAGCAGCCAAAGACAGGGTCGCACTGAAGCTTTCTTT CASSQRQGRTEAFF
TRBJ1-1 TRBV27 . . TGTGCCAGCAAGACGGGGGGAATAAACACTGAAGCTTTCTTT CASKTGGINTEAFF
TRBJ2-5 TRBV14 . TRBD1 TGTGCCAGCAGCCAAGAAGGGCAGGGGGCTCGGGAGACCCAGTACTTC CASSQEGQGARETQYF
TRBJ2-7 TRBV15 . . TGTGCCACCAGCAGAGATCCCCCGGGGAGCTACGAGCAGTACTTC CATSRDPPGSYEQYF
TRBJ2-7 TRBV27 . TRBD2 TGTGCCAGCAGAGTACTAGCGGGAGGGATATACGAGCAGTACTTC CASRVLAGGIYEQYF
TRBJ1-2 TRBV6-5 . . TGTGCCAGCAGTTACGACCTCAGTCTTGACTATGGCTACCCCTTC CASSYDLSLDYGYPF
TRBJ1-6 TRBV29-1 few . TGCAGCGCCGAAAGGGACTCAGGGTCTTCACCCCTCCACTTT CSAERDSGSSPLHF
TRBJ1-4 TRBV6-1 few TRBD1 TGTGCCAGCAGTGAATGGTCGGGACAGGGGAATGAAAAACTGTTTTTT CASSEWSGQGNEKLFF
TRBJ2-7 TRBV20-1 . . TGCAGTGCAATGAGGGAGCAGTACTTC CSAMREQYF
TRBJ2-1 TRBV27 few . TGTGCCAGCAGTAGTCGCCGCCCGGACAGTTGGCAGTTCTTC CASSSRRPDSWQFF
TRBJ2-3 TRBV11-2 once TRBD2 TGTGCCAGCAGCCTTAAAACTAGCGGGAGAACAGATACGCAGTATTTT CASSLKTSGRTDTQYF
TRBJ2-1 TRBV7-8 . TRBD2 TGTGCCAGCAGCTTAGGCGGGAGTGGCTCCTACAATGAGCAGTTCTTC CASSLGGSGSYNEQFF
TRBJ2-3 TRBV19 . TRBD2 TGTGCCAGTACTAAACTAGCGGGGGTCACAGATACGCAGTATTTT CASTKLAGVTDTQYF
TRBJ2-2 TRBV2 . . TGTGCCAGCAGAACTCAGACTGTCACCGGGGAGCTGTTTTTT CASRTQTVTGELFF
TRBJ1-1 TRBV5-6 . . TGTGCCAGCAGCTTGGACAGGGCAGGGGAAGCTTTCTTT CASSLDRAGEAFF
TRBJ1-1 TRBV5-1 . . TGCGCCAGCAGCTTCCGGGGGTTCGCTACTGAAGCTTTCTTT CASSFRGFATEAFF
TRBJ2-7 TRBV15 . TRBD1 TGTGCCACCAGCAGAGGGGACAGGGGCTACGAGCAGTACTTC CATSRGDRGYEQYF
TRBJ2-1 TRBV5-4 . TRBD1 TGTGCCAGCAGCTTGCGGACAGGGATGAATGAGCAGTTCTTC CASSLRTGMNEQFF
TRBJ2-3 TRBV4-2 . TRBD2 TGTGCCAGCAGCCAAGATCCTCCCCTTTGGCGGGGGGGCACAGATACGCAGTATTTT CASSQDPPLWRGGTDTQYF
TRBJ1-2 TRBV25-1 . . TGTGCCAGCAGTGCAGGGAACTATGGCTACACCTTC CASSAGNYGYTF
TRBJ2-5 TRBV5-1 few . TGCGCCAGTAGAGCGGGTAACGCAGAGACCCAGTACTTC CASRAGNAETQYF
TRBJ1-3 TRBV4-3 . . TGCGCCAGCAGCCAAGATGCAGGGGGAAACACCATATATTTT CASSQDAGGNTIYF
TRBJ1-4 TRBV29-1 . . TGCAGCGCCGAAATGGGCAAGGGGAATGAAAAACTGTTTTTT CSAEMGKGNEKLFF
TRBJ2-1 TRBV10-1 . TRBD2 TGCGCCAGCAGCGGGGGGGATTCCTACAATGAGCAGTTCTTC CASSGGDSYNEQFF
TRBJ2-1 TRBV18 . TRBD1 TGTGCCAGCTCACGACAGGGGGCCGGTGAGCAGTTCTTC CASSRQGAGEQFF
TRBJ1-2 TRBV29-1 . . TGCAGCGTTGTTCAGGGTAGGAATGGCTACCCCTTC CSVVQGRNGYPF
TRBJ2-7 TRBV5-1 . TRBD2 TGCGCCAGCAGCTTGGCCGGGGGGGCCCAAGTTAGGGTGCAGTACTTC CASSLAGGAQVRVQYF
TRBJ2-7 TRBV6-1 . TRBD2 TGTGCCAGCAGTGAGCGGGGGGGCCTCAAGCAGTACTTC CASSERGGLKQYF
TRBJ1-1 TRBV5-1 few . TGCGCCAGCAGCTTGGATGCGGGGAACACTGAAGCTTTCTTT CASSLDAGNTEAFF
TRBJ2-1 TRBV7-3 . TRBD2 TGTGCCAGCAGCCCGAATCTAGCGGCCTTTAACAATGAGCAGTTCTTC CASSPNLAAFNNEQFF
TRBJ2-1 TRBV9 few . TGTGCCAGCAGCGCCGGGACTCCGTTGGAAGAGCAGTTCTTC CASSAGTPLEEQFF
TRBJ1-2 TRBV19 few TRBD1 TGTGCCAGTAGTATAAGGGGCAGGGGGCTAGGCGGCTACACCTTC CASSIRGRGLGGYTF
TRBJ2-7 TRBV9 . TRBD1 TGTGCCAGCAGCGTATCGGGGACAGACGACGAGCAGTACTTC CASSVSGTDDEQYF
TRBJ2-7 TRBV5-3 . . TGTGCCAGAAGCCGTGGTAATCTACTTAAGAGCTCCTACGAGCAGTACTTC CARSRGNLLKSSYEQYF
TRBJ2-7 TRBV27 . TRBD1 TGTGCCAGCAGTTTAAGGGACAGCCCCTACGAGCAGTACTTC CASSLRDSPYEQYF
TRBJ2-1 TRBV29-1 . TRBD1 TGCAGCGTCGCAGACAGGGTCCCCTACAATGAGCAGTTCTTC CSVADRVPYNEQFF
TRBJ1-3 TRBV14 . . TGTGCCAGCAGCCCGGTCGGAAACACCATATATTTT CASSPVGNTIYF
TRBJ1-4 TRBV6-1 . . TGTGCCAGCAGTGAAGGGGTGTTCGTTAGGGGCAACGAAAAACTGTTTTTT CASSEGVFVRGNEKLFF
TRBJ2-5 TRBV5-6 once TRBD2 TGTGCCAGCAGCTACACCGGGACTAGCGGCCAAGAGACCCAGTACTTC CASSYTGTSGQETQYF